A single sample is the source of the 23 T cell receptor beta chains below, sequenced in a study of cytomegalovirus exposure and HLA in healthy donors. TCRdb's copy holds only in-frame clones and misses some; the assay was immunoSEQ multiplex PCR. The sample shows 100,000 to 130,000 clones, about 85% of them seen only once. The sequencing input was PBMCs. Receptors originate from a woman in her late teens or twenties in good health and CMV-seronegative.

The gene calls are TRBV5-6 and TRBJ1-1; 9 bases map to TRBD1. Looked up from germline, CDR1 is SGHDT and CDR2 is YYEEEE. The CDR3 totals 13 residues. V lost 7 bases to trimming and J lost 4 bases; unmatched junction nucleotides: 5. The CDR3 DNA follows: TGTGCCAGCCGTCGGACAGGGGTCACTGAAGCTTTCTTT. Translated, it gives CASRRTGVTEAFF.

The chain combines TRBV27 with TRBJ1-1; D possibly corresponds to TRBD1 (5 bases). Germline CDR1 and CDR2: MNHEY and SMNVEV (reference sequence). The length of the CDR3 is 14 residues. V was trimmed by 6 bases and J by 0 bases, leaving 11 bases between them. CDR3 DNA: TGTGCCAGCAGCCCAGGGTACATGAACACTGAAGCTTTCTTT. Encoded protein: CASSPGYMNTEAFF.

The chain carries TRBV5-4 and TRBJ2-7, with 9 bases aligning to TRBD1. Germline lookup yields CDR1 SGHNT and CDR2 YYREEE (reference sequence). This CDR3 is 14 amino acids long. With 0 bases clipped from V and 3 bases from J, the junction kept 1 base outside the gene matches. CDR3 DNA sequence: TGTGCCAGCAGCTTGGGACAGGGGGTCTACGAGCAGTACTTC. Its translation: CASSLGQGVYEQYF.

V and J are TRBV15 and TRBJ1-1; tentative D call: TRBD1 (6 bases). Germline CDR1 is LNHNV and CDR2 is YYDKDF (reference sequence). V was cut by 5 bases and J by 3 bases, with 16 bases left in between. This CDR3 is built from 15 residues. CDR3 nucleotides: TGTGCCACCAGCCCACGGGGGGCCAGTTACACTGAAGCTTTCTTT. It codes for CATSPRGASYTEAFF.

The V gene is TRBV4-1, the J gene TRBJ2-1; 7 bases are a match to TRBD1. Germline V gene lookup returns CDR1 MGHRA and CDR2 YSYEKL. The CDR3 has 15 residues. The V segment lost 3 bases and the J segment 7 bases; nucleotides outside the gene matches: 9. The CDR3 DNA sequence: TGCGCCAGCAGCCATACAGGGGATGGAACTAATGAGCAGTTCTTC. Translating it yields CASSHTGDGTNEQFF.

This clone has just a few counts. This chain joins TRBV5-8 and TRBJ1-2; TRBD1 might be the D (6 bases). The CDR3 extends over 14 amino acids. The germline V gene has CDR1 SGHTS and CDR2 YDEGEE. The V end was cut by 4 bases, the J end by 7 bases, with 17 bases between. The CDR3 spells CASSPGHVRTGYTF. The CDR3 nucleotides read TGTGCCAGCAGCCCGGGACATGTGAGGACTGGCTACACCTTC.

This clone was counted a single time. Germline and junction disagree at one end, which may indicate a read error. This chain links TRBV28 with TRBJ1-2; D remains unclear. Per germline, CDR1 MDHEN and CDR2 SYDVKM. The CDR3 loop spans 13 amino acids. CDR3 DNA sequence: TGTGCCAGCAGTTACCCCACTTCCGGGAGCAAATACTTC. Encoded protein: CASSYPTSGSKYF.

V gene TRBV14 combines with J gene TRBJ2-5; TRBD1 matches 12 bases. The CDR3 runs to 16 residues. Germline-derived CDR1 and CDR2 are SGHDN and FVKESK. V lost 4 bases, J lost 5 bases, and 8 bases stayed unmatched. CDR3 protein: CASSRSGTGGIETQYF. DNA for the CDR3: TGTGCCAGCAGCCGTTCGGGGACAGGGGGCATCGAGACCCAGTACTTC. The whole variable domain, remainder taken from reference TRBV14 and TRBJ2-5, is EAGVTQFPSHSVIEKGQTVTLRCDPISGHDNLYWYRRVMGKEIKFLLHFVKESKQDESGMPNNRFLAERTGGTYSTLKVQPAELEDSGVYFCASSRSGTGGIETQYFGPGTRLLVL.

The chain is built from TRBV4-2 and TRBJ2-5; possibly TRBD2 for D (5 bases). The CDR3 totals 16 residues. V dropped 3 bases and J dropped 2 bases, with 16 bases sitting between them. Germline values: CDR1 LGHNA, CDR2 YNFKEQ. The CDR3: CASSQLSDSRQETQYF. The DNA of the CDR3 is TGTGCCAGCAGCCAGCTCTCGGACTCCAGACAAGAGACCCAGTACTTC.

This chain links TRBV7-6 with TRBJ2-3, with 10 positions matching TRBD2. The CDR3 length is 17 residues. Germline CDR1 and CDR2: SGHVS and FNYEAQ. J lost 3 bases, V lost 5 bases, and 11 bases had no gene match. CDR3 DNA: TGTGCCAGCAGCCCAACGCCAGGACTAGCGGTTACAGATACGCAGTATTTT. Protein product: CASSPTPGLAVTDTQYF.

The chain has TRBV19 and TRBJ1-5, with a weak D call TRBD1 (6 bases). Trimming removed 3 bases from V and 1 base from J, with 10 bases in between. The CDR3 runs 15 residues. Per germline, CDR1 LNHDA and CDR2 SQIVND (reference sequence). The chain's CDR3 is CASSMDSPSNQPQHF. The CDR3, as DNA: TGTGCCAGTAGTATGGACAGTCCAAGCAATCAGCCCCAGCATTTT. The full variable domain, with the rest looked up from reference TRBV19 and TRBJ1-5, is DGGITQSPKYLFRKEGQNVTLSCEQNLNHDAMYWYRQDPGQGLRLIYYSQIVNDFQKGDIAEGYSVSREKKESFPLTVTSAQKNPTAFYLCASSMDSPSNQPQHFGDGTRLSIL.

This clone was seen a few times. The V call is TRBV7-9, the J call TRBJ2-7, with D possibly matching TRBD2 (5 bases). V was shortened by 10 bases and J by 7 bases, with 14 bases between the two germline ends. Germline values: CDR1 SEHNR, CDR2 FQNEAQ (reference sequence). CDR3 size: 11 residues. CDR3 in DNA: TGTGCCAACCTTATCGGCGGGGAGCAGTACTTC. Residues: CANLIGGEQYF.

The chain links TRBV29-1 to TRBJ1-2; 12 bases match TRBD1. This CDR3 spans 16 amino acids. Germline CDR1 SQVTM, CDR2 ANQGSEA. The V gene end was trimmed by 5 bases and the J gene end by 7 bases; junction bases not matched to a gene: 14. The CDR3 region is CSVFPGQGAVIGGYTF. As DNA, the CDR3 is TGCAGCGTTTTTCCGGGACAGGGGGCCGTTATTGGTGGCTACACCTTC.

V and J are TRBV6-1 and TRBJ2-7, with 9 positions matching TRBD1. V shed 2 bases, J shed 1 base, and the junction held 3 bases outside the gene matches. Germline CDR1 reads MNHNS; CDR2 reads SASEGT. CDR3 length equals 15 residues. For the CDR3, the DNA is TGTGCCAGCAGTGAACGGGGGACAGGGTCCTACGAGCAGTACTTC. Protein: CASSERGTGSYEQYF.

This clone has ten or more counts. The chain combines TRBV7-9 with TRBJ1-5; D is perhaps TRBD1 (5 bases). This CDR3 is built from 14 residues. Deletions cut 4 bases from V and 8 bases from J, with 15 bases between. Germline lookup yields CDR1 SEHNR and CDR2 FQNEAQ (reference sequence). CDR3 DNA: TGTGCCAGCAGCTCCCCAGGCCCCAGGGAGCCCCAGCATTTT. Encoded protein: CASSSPGPREPQHF. The full variable domain, with the rest looked up from reference TRBV7-9 and TRBJ1-5, is DTGVSQNPRHKITKRGQNVTFRCDPISEHNRLYWYRQTLGQGPEFLTYFQNEAQLEKSRLLSDRFSAERPKGSFSTLEIQRTEQGDSAMYLCASSSPGPREPQHFGDGTRLSIL.

J is TRBJ2-6 and V is TRBV9; D might be TRBD2 (6 bases). The CDR3 has 16 amino acids. V was pared by 1 base and J by 3 bases, with 11 bases between. In germline, CDR1 is SGDLS, CDR2 YYNGEE. CDR3 DNA sequence: TGTGCCAGCAGCGTACCTGCGGGGCATGGGGCCAACGTCCTGACTTTC. It translates to CASSVPAGHGANVLTF. Full variable domain (rest looked up from reference TRBV9 and TRBJ2-6): DSGVTQTPKHLITATGQRVTLRCSPRSGDLSVYWYQQSLDQGLQFLIQYYNGEERAKGNILERFSAQQFPDLHSELNLSSLELGDSALYFCASSVPAGHGANVLTFGAGSRLTVL.

The rearrangement joins TRBV7-9 to TRBJ2-5; 8 nucleotides align to TRBD2. J gave up 4 bases and V 6 bases, and 4 bases lay outside the gene matches. CDR1 is SEHNR, CDR2 FQNEAQ, per germline (reference sequence). CDR3 length: 13 residues. The CDR3 protein is CASSTGLGETQYF. The DNA of the CDR3 is TGTGCCAGCAGTACGGGACTAGGAGAGACCCAGTACTTC.

CDR3 in DNA: TGTGCCAGCAGTCCTAACGGGGGGGCGCCAGATACGCAGTATTTT. Its protein is CASSPNGGAPDTQYF. The rearrangement uses TRBV7-3 and TRBJ2-3, with TRBD2 matching over 8 bases. Germline-derived CDR1 and CDR2 are SGHTA and FQGTGA. The ends lost 6 bases at V and 4 bases at J; junction bases unmatched: 9. The length of the CDR3 is 15 residues.

For the CDR3, the DNA is TGCGCCAGCAGCCAAGGTTCGGGATTCGGCGGGGAGCTGTTTTTT. Encoded protein: CASSQGSGFGGELFF. This sequence joins TRBV4-1 and TRBJ2-2, with D possibly being TRBD2 (5 bases). V was trimmed by 1 base and J by 7 bases, leaving 13 bases between them. The CDR3 sequence is 15 residues long. Germline V gene sequence: CDR1 MGHRA, CDR2 YSYEKL.

This chain links TRBV30 with TRBJ2-7, with D possibly matching TRBD1 (5 bases). Looked up from germline, CDR1 is GTSNPN and CDR2 is SVGIG (reference sequence). The CDR3 is 15 amino acids. The V end was cut by 3 bases, the J end by 1 base, with 16 bases between. This CDR3 is CAWSPRQRYSYEQYF. In DNA form, the CDR3 reads TGTGCCTGGAGCCCGAGACAGCGTTATTCCTACGAGCAGTACTTC.

V gene TRBV6-1 combines with J gene TRBJ1-5, with 7 bases that match TRBD1. The germline CDR1 and CDR2 sequences are MNHNS and SASEGT. CDR3 size: 14 residues. J gave up 7 bases and V 3 bases, and 6 bases lay outside the gene matches. CDR3 amino acids: CASSDDRVPQPQHF. Written as DNA, the CDR3 is TGTGCCAGCAGTGATGACAGGGTTCCCCAGCCCCAGCATTTT.

The chain joins TRBV25-1 to TRBJ2-2, with D hard to call. Germline V gene sequence: CDR1 MGHDK, CDR2 SYGVNS. The CDR3 covers 15 residues. The ends were cut back, 3 bases at V and 1 base at J, with 9 bases in the middle. CDR3 loop: CASSDTRRNTGELFF. The CDR3, as DNA: TGTGCCAGCAGTGATACCAGGCGGAACACCGGGGAGCTGTTTTTT.

The CDR3: CAIGDSDEKLFF. As DNA, the CDR3 is TGTGCCATCGGGGACAGTGATGAAAAACTGTTTTTT. The rearrangement uses TRBV10-3 and TRBJ1-4; 7 bases line up with TRBD1. The CDR3 covers 12 residues. V lost 8 bases and J lost 6; bases outside the gene matches: 3. Per the germline V gene, CDR1 is ENHRY and CDR2 is SYGVKD.